These 23 T cell receptor beta chains came from one sample sequenced in a study of blood T cell repertoires in COVID-19. The method was immunoSEQ multiplex PCR; TCRdb's version includes in-frame clones alone and lacks a portion of them. The table has about 75,000 clones, roughly 91% seen once. The sequencing input was peripheral blood. The source of these receptors is a human donor in a cohort sampled during active COVID-19.

The rearrangement links TRBV14 to TRBJ2-3; D perhaps matches TRBD1 (6 bases). This CDR3 is 16 amino acids long. The germline V and J ends were trimmed by 0 bases and 3 bases, with 13 bases remaining between them. Per germline, CDR1 SGHDN and CDR2 FVKESK. In DNA, the CDR3 is TGTGCCAGCAGCCAAGACCCAGGGGTCGGGACAGATACGCAGTATTTT. The encoded protein is CASSQDPGVGTDTQYF.

V usage is TRBV11-3 and J usage is TRBJ2-7; the match to TRBD1 covers 8 bases. The junction had 1 base not matched to a gene; V was cut back by 4 bases and J by 5 bases. In germline, CDR1 is SGHNT, CDR2 YENEEA. This CDR3 contains 12 residues. CDR3 nucleotide sequence: TGTGCCAGCAGCTCGACAGGGGACGAGCAGTACTTC. Translation: CASSSTGDEQYF.

CDR3 coding DNA: TGTGCCAGCAGCCAAGAAGGGGAATACGAGCAGTACTTC. Protein sequence: CASSQEGEYEQYF. The genes are TRBV3-1 (or the pseudogene TRBV3-2) and TRBJ2-7, with D perhaps matching TRBD1 (5 bases). The CDR3 totals 13 residues. Trimming shortened V by 0 bases and J by 4 bases, and 7 bases separated the two germline ends. Germline CDR1 LGHDT, CDR2 YNNKEL (reference sequence).

J is TRBJ1-5 and V is TRBV6-5; D ambiguous. The CDR3 runs 15 residues. V gave up 6 bases and J gave up 0 bases, with 12 bases separating them. Germline V CDR1 and CDR2: MNHEY, SVGAGI. The CDR3 sequence is CASRSNVNSNQPQHF. The CDR3 coding sequence is TGTGCCAGCAGAAGCAACGTTAATAGCAATCAGCCCCAGCATTTT.

The V and J genes are TRBV29-1 and TRBJ1-2; D not resolved. This CDR3 has 13 residues. Germline V gene data show CDR1 as SQVTM and CDR2 as ANQGSEA. Trimming cost V 5 bases and J 5 bases, with 15 bases left between them. This CDR3 reads CSVFGGREYGYTF. In nucleotides, the CDR3 is TGCAGCGTTTTCGGAGGGAGGGAGTATGGCTACACCTTC.

J is TRBJ1-3 and V is TRBV18; maybe TRBD1 (5 bases). This CDR3 contains 16 residues. Germline V gene data show CDR1 as KGHSH and CDR2 as LQKENI. Trimming pared 1 base from V and 0 bases from J, leaving 10 bases between. In DNA, the CDR3 is TGTGCCAGCTCACCACAAGGGGTCTCCTCTGGAAACACCATATATTTT. It translates to CASSPQGVSSGNTIYF. Supplemented by reference TRBV18 and TRBJ1-3, the full variable domain reads NAGVMQNPRHLVRRRGQEARLRCSPMKGHSHVYWYRQLPEEGLKFMVYLQKENIIDESGMPKERFSAEFPKEGPSILRIQQVVRGDSAAYFCASSPQGVSSGNTIYFGEGSWLTVV.

The chain carries TRBV6-5 and TRBJ2-2; D is ambiguous. There are 13 residues in the CDR3. CDR1 and CDR2 from the germline V gene are MNHEY and SVGAGI. Deletions cut 0 bases from V and 7 bases from J, with 6 bases between. The CDR3, as DNA: TGTGCCAGCAGTTACTCGAGTGGCGGGGAGCTGTTTTTT. This gives the protein CASSYSSGGELFF.

This clone has more than one count but fewer than ten. This chain links TRBV10-1 with TRBJ2-1; D is unclear. Germline assignment: CDR1 WNHNN and CDR2 SYGVQD (reference sequence). Trimming took off 0 bases at V and 12 bases at J, with 9 bases between the two ends. The CDR3 loop spans 12 amino acids. For the CDR3, the DNA is TGCGCCAGCAGTGAGTCGGTGGTCGGGCAGTTCTTC. It codes for CASSESVVGQFF.

The V gene is TRBV14, the J gene TRBJ2-7; no clear D gene. The V gene's germline CDR1 is SGHDN and CDR2 FVKESK. Between the trimmed V and J ends, which lost 11 bases and 2 bases, there was a span of 19 bases. This CDR3 has 14 amino acids. The CDR3 bases are TGTGCCGAATACTTTCTTCCTAACGCCTACGAGCAGTACTTC. It yields the protein CAEYFLPNAYEQYF.

This rearrangement joins TRBV5-4 to TRBJ2-7; 9 bases line up with TRBD2. The germline V gene encodes CDR1 SGHNT and CDR2 YYREEE (reference sequence). This CDR3 is built from 18 residues. The V segment lost 4 bases and the J segment 3 bases; nucleotides outside the gene matches: 17. The CDR3 protein is CASSIGASGALSHYEQYF. CDR3 nucleotides: TGTGCCAGCAGCATCGGGGCTAGCGGGGCCCTATCTCACTACGAGCAGTACTTC.

As to this clone: One end of the junction does not line up with germline, which may come from a read error. The chain links TRBV29-1 to TRBJ2-7; D is unclear. Germline loops: CDR1 SQVTM, CDR2 ANQGSEA. The CDR3 covers 12 residues. The CDR3 DNA sequence: TGCAGCGTTGACAGTTCCTCCCACGAGCAGTACTTC. This sequence encodes CSVDSSSHEQYF.

The chain joins TRBV29-1 to TRBJ1-1; perhaps TRBD1 as D (5 bases). The CDR3 runs to 12 residues. The V gene's germline CDR1 is SQVTM and CDR2 ANQGSEA. V was shortened by 6 bases and J by 0 bases, with 8 bases between the two germline ends. CDR3 residues: CSVTVMNTEAFF. CDR3 in DNA: TGCAGCGTGACAGTCATGAACACTGAAGCTTTCTTT.

This clone was recorded a few times. This chain links TRBV19 with TRBJ1-6; D is possibly TRBD1 (5 bases). The CDR3 has 14 residues. Per the germline V gene, CDR1 is LNHDA and CDR2 is SQIVND (reference sequence). Trimming removed 8 bases from V and 3 bases from J, with 11 bases in between. CDR3 in amino acids: CASRRDSYNSPLHF. Written as DNA, the CDR3 is TGTGCCAGTCGTAGAGACAGCTATAATTCACCCCTCCACTTT. The full variable domain, in which reference TRBV19 and TRBJ1-6 provide the parts outside the CDR3, is DGGITQSPKYLFRKEGQNVTLSCEQNLNHDAMYWYRQDPGQGLRLIYYSQIVNDFQKGDIAEGYSVSREKKESFPLTVTSAQKNPTAFYLCASRRDSYNSPLHFGNGTRLTVT.

The V call is TRBV4-1, the J call TRBJ2-2; 12 bases map to TRBD2. Germline CDR1 reads MGHRA; CDR2 reads YSYEKL. V was pared by 1 base and J by 7 bases, with 4 bases of the junction left unmatched. The CDR3 length is 16 residues. The CDR3 loop reads CASSQGLAGASGELFF. The CDR3 DNA is TGCGCCAGCAGCCAAGGACTAGCGGGAGCAAGCGGGGAGCTGTTTTTT.

This chain joins TRBV25-1 and TRBJ1-1; D perhaps matches TRBD1 (5 bases). CDR3 length: 13 residues. V was pared by 2 bases and J by 5 bases, with 9 bases between. Germline V CDR1 and CDR2: MGHDK, SYGVNS. The chain's CDR3 is CASSEQGGTEAFF. In DNA, the CDR3 is TGTGCCAGCAGTGAACAGGGAGGGACTGAAGCTTTCTTT.

This sequence joins TRBV19 and TRBJ2-1, with 8 bases identical to TRBD1. Germline CDR1 reads LNHDA; CDR2 reads SQIVND (reference sequence). This CDR3 is 14 amino acids long. The V gene end was trimmed by 5 bases and the J gene end by 6 bases; junction bases not matched to a gene: 6. The CDR3 DNA reads as TGTGCCAGTAGTCCAGACAGGGGAAGCAATGAGCAGTTCTTC. This encodes CASSPDRGSNEQFF.

The chain joins TRBV6-5 to TRBJ2-1; 9 bases map to TRBD2. CDR1 and CDR2 from the germline V gene are MNHEY and SVGAGI. This CDR3 is built from 13 residues. With 9 bases clipped from V and 3 bases from J, the junction kept 3 bases outside the gene matches. The CDR3 here is CASRLAVYNEQFF. In nucleotides, the CDR3 is TGTGCCAGTCGACTAGCGGTCTACAATGAGCAGTTCTTC.

This chain uses TRBV3-1 (or the pseudogene TRBV3-2) with TRBJ2-3; 7 bases match TRBD1. CDR3 length: 16 residues. Germline V lookup: CDR1 LGHDT, CDR2 YNNKEL (reference sequence). The V segment lost 2 bases and the J segment 1 base; nucleotides outside the gene matches: 6. The CDR3 sequence is CASSQYTTGGTDTQYF. DNA of the CDR3: TGTGCCAGCAGCCAATACACTACAGGGGGCACAGATACGCAGTATTTT.

The chain couples TRBV12-5 to TRBJ2-7; TRBD1 is a possible D gene (6 bases). Looked up from germline, CDR1 is LGHNT and CDR2 is FRNRAP. The CDR3 is 14 residues long. V was cut by 8 bases and J by 3 bases, with 17 bases left in between. The CDR3 nucleotides read TGTGCTAGTTCTACAGGGACGTTGGGCTACGAGCAGTACTTC. As protein: CASSTGTLGYEQYF.

For this clone: The junction departs from germline at one end; a sequencing error may be responsible. The chain employs TRBV6-1 and TRBJ2-2, with TRBD1 identical over 12 bases. The CDR3 totals 12 residues. In germline, CDR1 is MNHNS, CDR2 SASEGT. CDR3 loop: CAGQGASGELFF. DNA for the CDR3: TGCGCGGGACAGGGGGCGTCCGGGGAGCTGTTTTTT.

The rearrangement links TRBV28 to TRBJ2-1; tentatively, D is TRBD2 (6 bases). Germline V lookup: CDR1 MDHEN, CDR2 SYDVKM. This CDR3 is 16 amino acids long. V was pared by 5 bases and J by 5 bases, with 19 bases between. CDR3 loop: CASSRQLGGRDNEQFF. The DNA for the CDR3 is TGTGCCAGCAGTAGGCAATTGGGGGGACGAGACAATGAGCAGTTCTTC.

CDR3 amino acids: CASSTGAGANVLTF. For the CDR3, the DNA is TGTGCCAGCTCCACAGGGGCCGGGGCCAACGTCCTGACTTTC. The rearrangement joins TRBV18 to TRBJ2-6, with 7 positions matching TRBD1. CDR3 size: 14 residues. CDR1 and CDR2 (germline): KGHSH, LQKENI. Losses at the gene ends were 6 bases for V and 4 bases for J; bases not matched to a gene: 3.

This clone rates as medium-sized. The J gene is TRBJ1-2, the V gene TRBV28; D is ambiguous. CDR3 length: 14 residues. V gave up 6 bases and J gave up 0 bases, with 11 bases separating them. CDR1 is MDHEN and CDR2 is SYDVKM in the germline V gene. CDR3: CASSLATTNYGYTF. As DNA, the CDR3 is TGTGCCAGCAGCCTAGCCACAACTAACTATGGCTACACCTTC.